This T cell receptor beta chain was captured in a study of cytomegalovirus exposure and HLA in healthy donors. The PCR had 60 Vbeta and 13 Jbeta primers. TCRdb's table, derived via immunoSEQ multiplex PCR, lists solely in-frame clones and lacks some. The table shows 140,000 to 150,000 clones, with around 75% occurring only once. Germline V gene data show CDR1 as SGHVS and CDR2 as FNYEAQ. The J segment lost 10 bases and the V segment lost 0 bases, leaving 7 bases of the junction unmatched. There are 15 residues in the CDR3. This receptor was identified in a woman aged 25 to 39 in good health and CMV-seronegative. Sequencing used PBMCs. This chain uses TRBV7-6 with TRBJ2-1, with 9 bases lining up with TRBD2. CDR3 region: CASSLAGGLAQEQFF. CDR3 nucleotides: TGTGCCAGCAGCTTAGCGGGAGGACTAGCGCAAGAGCAGTTCTTC.